The text below deals with one TCR beta chain. What it binds is not known. CDR3 length: 12 residues. Germline V CDR1 and CDR2: DFQATT, SNEGSKA (reference sequence). The germline V and J ends were trimmed by 3 bases and 5 bases, with 11 bases remaining between them. The data were obtained in a study of T cell repertoires in cytomegalovirus infection. Study summary: Used in the study were CMV epitopes, some recently identified and HLA-C-restricted, others well-studied and HLA-B-restricted. The public TCR beta signatures pointed to both CMV infection and matching HLA type. Study-level results: HLA-C-restricted, CMV-specific TCR beta clonotypes were dominant ex vivo. Individuals carrying CMV plus the relevant HLA were identified by cumulative frequency of public TCR beta families.

TCRdb used MiXCR to reprocess the reads, holding one entry per CDR3 protein. This sample carries about 24,000 distinct CDR3 sequences, 20% to 25% of them seen once, and the ten largest clones take about 91%. Sequenced material: CD8+ T cells from cultured PBMCs, taken from culture after CMV antigen stimulation. The TCR originated in a human donor in good health (CMV status not recorded). Some clones in this sample may be carry-over from other donors' samples. The V and J genes are TRBV20-1 and TRBJ2-7; the D call may be TRBD1 or TRBD2 (6 bases each). CDR3 region: CSASGGAHEQYF. In DNA, the CDR3 is TGCAGTGCTAGCGGGGGCGCGCACGAGCAGTACTTC.